A single sample gave rise to the 20 T cell receptor beta chains below, sequenced in a study of cytomegalovirus exposure and HLA in healthy donors. The primer mix had 60 Vbeta and 13 Jbeta primers. Assay used: immunoSEQ multiplex PCR; TCRdb lists only in-frame clones, some missing. The sample records 170,000 or so clones, 80% being singletons. The sample was PBMCs. The receptors were gathered from a boy aged 10-17 years in good health and CMV-seronegative.

Details on this clone: Other DNA sequences within the sample encode an identical CDR3. The rearrangement links TRBV2 to TRBJ1-1, with TRBD1 identical over 10 bases. Germline CDR1 is SNHLY and CDR2 is FYNNEI. The CDR3 is 16 amino acids. The CDR3 protein is CTILGGQGRRNTEAFF. Written as DNA, the CDR3 is TGTACGATTTTAGGGGGACAGGGGAGGAGGAACACTGAAGCTTTCTTT.

The chain joins TRBV19 to TRBJ1-5; no reliable D call. The CDR3 totals 15 residues. Germline-derived CDR1 and CDR2 are LNHDA and SQIVND (reference sequence). With 8 bases removed from V and 7 bases from J, the gap between germline ends came to 21 bases. The CDR3: CASAVLPLGKQPQHF. CDR3 DNA sequence: TGTGCCAGTGCGGTGCTCCCCCTCGGTAAACAGCCCCAGCATTTT.

The rearrangement uses TRBV5-1 and TRBJ2-3, with 8 bases that match TRBD1. J gave up 0 bases and V 4 bases, and 4 bases lay outside the gene matches. The CDR3 runs 15 residues. CDR1 and CDR2 (germline): SGHRS, YFSETQ. The CDR3 bases are TGCGCCAGCAGCATCCAGGGGGCTAGCACAGATACGCAGTATTTT. Translated, it gives CASSIQGASTDTQYF.

This rearrangement joins TRBV19 to TRBJ2-7; 10 bases fit TRBD2. CDR1 and CDR2 from the germline V gene are LNHDA and SQIVND (reference sequence). This CDR3 has 16 residues. V shed 5 bases, J shed 0 bases, and the junction held 7 bases outside the gene matches. CDR3 in DNA: TGTGCCAGTAGTCCCTCAAGCGGGAGGGCCTCCTACGAGCAGTACTTC. It is translated as CASSPSSGRASYEQYF.

The chain recombines TRBV7-9 with TRBJ1-1, with unresolved D. V was pared by 4 bases and J by 7 bases, with 22 bases between. The germline V gene has CDR1 SEHNR and CDR2 FQNEAQ (reference sequence). This CDR3 comprises 16 residues. CDR3 coding DNA: TGTGCCAGCAGCTATTCAGGCGCGGGAAGTGAGGGTGAAGCTTTCTTT. As protein: CASSYSGAGSEGEAFF.

Written as DNA, the CDR3 is TGTGCCAGCAGCTTAGTCGCGTCCGAGCAGGCGATTGAGCAGTACTTC. Encoded protein: CASSLVASEQAIEQYF. The chain has TRBV7-2 and TRBJ2-7, with D hard to call. The CDR3 spans 16 residues. In germline, CDR1 is SGHTA, CDR2 FQGNSA. V was cut by 1 base and J by 7 bases, with 20 bases left in between.

The chain links TRBV6-5 to TRBJ1-2; D possibly corresponds to TRBD1 (6 bases). The CDR3 totals 13 residues. V lost 6 bases, J lost 8 bases, and 16 bases lay in between. Germline-derived CDR1 and CDR2 are MNHEY and SVGAGI. The CDR3 DNA is TGTGCCAGCAGGGAAATTAACAGGGACGGCTACACCTTC. Protein product: CASREINRDGYTF.

The chain recombines TRBV21-1 with TRBJ1-5. TRBV21-1 is noted as a pseudogene. The CDR3 extends over 12 amino acids. The DNA of the CDR3 is TGTGCCAGCAGCAAAGGCAAGCAAGCCCAGCATTTT. This gives the protein CASSKGKQAQHF.

This clone has a handful of counts. The CDR3 DNA follows: TGTGCCAGTTCGGACAGGGAGGGGCTCACCGGGGAGCTGTTTTTT. Protein product: CASSDREGLTGELFF. The V gene is TRBV19, the J gene TRBJ2-2, with TRBD1 as a possible D gene (8 bases). V lost 8 bases, J lost 4 bases, and 17 bases lay in between. The CDR3 is made up of 15 amino acids. Germline CDR1 reads LNHDA; CDR2 reads SQIVND (reference sequence).

In this sample, this clone turned up a few times. V and J are TRBV6-5 and TRBJ2-1; D might be TRBD2 (6 bases). Germline V gene sequence: CDR1 MNHEY, CDR2 SVGAGI. V was clipped by 4 bases and J by 6 bases, with 19 bases between them. This CDR3 spans 16 amino acids. The CDR3 protein is CASSSKTRKGFNEQFF. CDR3 nucleotide sequence: TGTGCCAGCAGTTCAAAGACTAGGAAAGGGTTCAATGAGCAGTTCTTC.

The chain employs TRBV6-6 and TRBJ1-1; TRBD1 agrees at 7 bases. The CDR3 runs to 15 residues. Losses at the gene ends were 2 bases for V and 3 bases for J; bases not matched to a gene: 6. Per the germline V gene, CDR1 is MNHNY and CDR2 is SVGAGI (reference sequence). In nucleotides, the CDR3 is TGTGCCAGCAGTTACCGACAGGGACCCTACACTGAAGCTTTCTTT. Translated: CASSYRQGPYTEAFF.

The chain recombines TRBV18 with TRBJ1-1; no definite D call. CDR3 length: 15 residues. Trimming pared 3 bases from V and 0 bases from J, leaving 11 bases between. The V gene's germline CDR1 is KGHSH and CDR2 LQKENI. The CDR3 sequence: CASSPLADMNTEAFF. Written as DNA, the CDR3 is TGTGCCAGCTCACCGTTGGCAGACATGAACACTGAAGCTTTCTTT.

This sequence joins TRBV10-1 and TRBJ2-3, with TRBD1 as a possible D gene (6 bases). V shed 2 bases and J shed 0 bases, with 9 bases lying between them. The CDR3 contains 15 residues. The V gene's germline CDR1 is WNHNN and CDR2 SYGVQD (reference sequence). The chain's CDR3 is CASSELGGSTDTQYF. CDR3 sequence (DNA): TGCGCCAGCAGTGAGCTTGGGGGCAGCACAGATACGCAGTATTTT.

V is TRBV5-6 and J is TRBJ1-5; D may be TRBD1 (6 bases). CDR1 and CDR2 (germline): SGHDT, YYEEEE. The CDR3 extends over 15 amino acids. Trimming cost V 0 bases and J 2 bases, with 9 bases left between them. The CDR3 loop reads CASSLAGVGNQPQHF. CDR3 bases: TGTGCCAGCAGCTTGGCAGGGGTTGGCAATCAGCCCCAGCATTTT.

The chain is built from TRBV15 and TRBJ2-2, with 10 bases lining up with TRBD2. CDR1 LNHNV and CDR2 YYDKDF come from the germline V gene (reference sequence). With 2 bases clipped from V and 3 bases from J, the junction kept 12 bases outside the gene matches. This CDR3 is 19 amino acids long. Here the CDR3 DNA reads TGTGCCACCAGCAGACCCCGGAATCTAGCGGGGGCAGACACCGGGGAGCTGTTTTTT. It translates to CATSRPRNLAGADTGELFF. Filled out from reference TRBV15 and TRBJ2-2, the complete variable domain reads DAMVIQNPRYQVTQFGKPVTLSCSQTLNHNVMYWYQQKSSQAPKLLFHYYDKDFNNEADTPDNFQSRRPNTSFCFLDIRSPGLGDTAMYLCATSRPRNLAGADTGELFFGEGSRLTVL.

The chain carries TRBV9 and TRBJ2-1; D is unclear. The V gene's germline CDR1 is SGDLS and CDR2 YYNGEE. V shed 4 bases and J shed 0 bases, with 11 bases lying between them. The CDR3 covers 15 residues. CDR3 in DNA: TGTGCCAGCAGCATCGAAGATAGCTCCTACAATGAGCAGTTCTTC. It encodes CASSIEDSSYNEQFF.

This chain joins TRBV5-1 and TRBJ1-2; 8 nucleotides agree with TRBD1. CDR3 length: 15 residues. V gave up 3 bases and J gave up 2 bases; unmatched junction bases: 6. CDR1 SGHRS and CDR2 YFSETQ come from the germline V gene. The CDR3 loop reads CASSSRTGMNYGYTF. CDR3 coding DNA: TGCGCCAGCAGCTCCAGGACAGGGATGAACTATGGCTACACCTTC.

The chain recombines TRBV11-1 with TRBJ2-1; TRBD1 matches 8 bases. The CDR3 is 15 residues long. Germline V gives CDR1 SGHAT, CDR2 FQDESV (reference sequence). The J segment lost 2 bases and the V segment lost 4 bases, leaving 4 bases of the junction unmatched. CDR3 sequence (DNA): TGTGCCAGCAGCTCGGACAGGGCGGCCTACAATGAGCAGTTCTTC. As protein: CASSSDRAAYNEQFF.

This sequence joins TRBV18 and TRBJ1-5; 9 bases align to TRBD1. The V gene's germline CDR1 is KGHSH and CDR2 LQKENI. The CDR3 sequence is 16 residues long. J gave up 1 base and V 6 bases, and 7 bases lay outside the gene matches. Written as DNA, the CDR3 is TGTGCCAGCTCGGGCGGGACAGGGCTAAGCAATCAGCCCCAGCATTTT. Translated, it gives CASSGGTGLSNQPQHF.

The genes are TRBV9 and TRBJ2-1, with 7 positions matching TRBD1. Losses at the gene ends were 3 bases for V and 2 bases for J; bases not matched to a gene: 5. The CDR3 extends over 15 amino acids. Germline V lookup: CDR1 SGDLS, CDR2 YYNGEE. DNA of the CDR3: TGTGCCAGCAGCGCACACAGGGGAACCTACAATGAGCAGTTCTTC. This codes for CASSAHRGTYNEQFF.